This T cell receptor beta chain stems from a study of T cell responses to AZD1222 COVID-19 vaccine. Study results and limitations: Repertoire samples came only from after the peak T cell response. Spike was spanned by vaccine-associated CD4 TCRs, with dominance at 160-218 and 743-854.

With 0 bases removed from V and 7 bases from J, the gap between germline ends came to 15 bases. The CDR3 length is 14 residues. Germline lookup yields CDR1 SQVTM and CDR2 ANQGSEA. A remark on this clone: The antigen is unknown.

Some clones are missing from TCRdb's copy, which holds only in-frame ones; the method was immunoSEQ multiplex PCR. Altogether approximately 110,000 clones are present, more than 85% being singletons, with the ten largest covering 1% to 1.5%. V is TRBV29-1 and J is TRBJ1-2; D is perhaps TRBD1 (6 bases). This clonotype was sampled from an adult in good health. This sample comprised peripheral blood, obtained on day 0 of AZD1222 vaccination. The CDR3 is CSVEDLRGRSGYTF. CDR3 DNA sequence: TGCAGCGTTGAAGATCTCAGGGGCAGGAGTGGCTACACCTTC.